The rows below give T cell receptor beta chains drawn from one sample of a study of CD8 T cells in ankylosing spondylitis. TCRdb fed the 5' RACE reads into MiXCR, producing one record per CDR3 protein. The sample gives approximately 100,000 distinct CDR3 sequences, about 25% of which show up once; 10% to 15% is in the top ten. Source material: synovial fluid, either unsorted or a sorted T cell fraction (not recorded which). These receptors were obtained from a male donor with ankylosing spondylitis. CDR3s include the opening cysteine and the closing phenylalanine or tryptophan. Each record gives: clone size, V gene, J gene, D gene, CDR3 DNA, CDR3 protein. D genes are given only for firm matches. A clone size is listed for some rows: how often the clone was seen (once, few, many), or a class if it is expanded.

>NA|TRBV29-1|TRBJ2-1|NA
TGCAGCGTTAAGAGGGGAACCTACAATGAGCAGTTCTTC
CSVKRGTYNEQFF
>few|TRBV4-2|TRBJ1-1|NA
TGTGCCAGCAGCCAAGATCTGGCCGTTGAAGCTTTCTTT
CASSQDLAVEAFF
>few|TRBV12-5|TRBJ1-3|NA
TGTGCTAGTGGTTCCCGACGGACCTCTGGAAACACCATATATTTT
CASGSRRTSGNTIYF
>many|TRBV5-1|TRBJ2-3|NA
TGCGCCAGCAGGGATAGCGGAATAAGCACAGATACGCAGTATTTT
CASRDSGISTDTQYF
>many|TRBV5-1|TRBJ2-1|TRBD1
TGCGCCAGCAGGGATACAGGGGTTTCGAACAATGAGCAGTTCTTC
CASRDTGVSNNEQFF
>many|TRBV10-3|TRBJ2-7|TRBD2
TGTGCCATCAGTGGGGGACTAGCGGAGGCCTACGAGCAGTACTTC
CAISGGLAEAYEQYF
>many|TRBV20-1|TRBJ2-1|TRBD1
TGCAGTGCTCTTCCGGGGACAGGACTATGGAGTGAGCAGTTCTTC
CSALPGTGLWSEQFF
>few|TRBV20-1|TRBJ2-7|NA
TGCAGTGCAAGAGACAGTTTCCACGGGCCCGAGCAGTACTTC
CSARDSFHGPEQYF
>NA|TRBV20-1|TRBJ2-1|NA
TGCAGTGCTAGGGCTAGCGCCTCCTACAATGAGCAGTTCTTC
CSARASASYNEQFF
>many|TRBV5-1|TRBJ1-6|TRBD1
TGCGCCAGCAGCTTCACAGGGGAGGATAATTCACCCCTCCACTTT
CASSFTGEDNSPLHF